This TCR beta chain originates from a study of T cell changes during pregnancy in multiple sclerosis. Only in-frame clones appear in the TCRdb table, and some are missing; sequencing was by immunoSEQ multiplex PCR. The repertoire includes 40,000 or so clones, over 80% of them detected once, and about 0.4% sits in the top ten. Unmatched junction bases numbered 20, after V lost 8 bases and J lost 3 bases. This CDR3 is 18 amino acids long. Germline V lookup: CDR1 SEHNR, CDR2 FQNEAQ (reference sequence). The TCR was taken from a female donor in good health, enrolled as a control in a pregnancy study. Sample: CD4+ T cells from peripheral blood mononuclear cells, taken in the third trimester of pregnancy. This chain connects TRBV7-9 to TRBJ1-1; 8 bases match TRBD1. The CDR3 bases are TGTGCCAGCTCCGTCTGGACAGGGTTACCGATGCAGGACACTGAAGCTTTCTTT. Its protein is CASSVWTGLPMQDTEAFF. The complete variable domain, with remaining parts taken from reference TRBV7-9 and TRBJ1-1, reads DTGVSQNPRHKITKRGQNVTFRCDPISEHNRLYWYRQTLGQGPEFLTYFQNEAQLEKSRLLSDRFSAERPKGSFSTLEIQRTEQGDSAMYLCASSVWTGLPMQDTEAFFGQGTRLTVV.